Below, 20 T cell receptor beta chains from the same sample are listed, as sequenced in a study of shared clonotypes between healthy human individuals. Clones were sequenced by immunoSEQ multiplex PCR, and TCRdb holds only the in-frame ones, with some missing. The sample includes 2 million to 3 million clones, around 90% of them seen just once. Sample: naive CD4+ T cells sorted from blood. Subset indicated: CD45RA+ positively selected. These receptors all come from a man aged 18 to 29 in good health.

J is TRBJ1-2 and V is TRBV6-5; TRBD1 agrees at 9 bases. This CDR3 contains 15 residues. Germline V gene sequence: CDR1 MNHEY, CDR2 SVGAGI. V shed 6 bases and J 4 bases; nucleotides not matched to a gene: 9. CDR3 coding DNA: TGTGCCAGCAGCCGGCCGGGACAGGGTGTCTATGGCTACACCTTC. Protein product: CASSRPGQGVYGYTF.

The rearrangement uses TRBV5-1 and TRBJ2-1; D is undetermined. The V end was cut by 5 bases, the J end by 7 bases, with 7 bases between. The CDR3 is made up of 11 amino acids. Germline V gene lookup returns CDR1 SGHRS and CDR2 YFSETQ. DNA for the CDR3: TGCGCCAGCAGAAGTGAAAATGAGCAGTTCTTC. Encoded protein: CASRSENEQFF.

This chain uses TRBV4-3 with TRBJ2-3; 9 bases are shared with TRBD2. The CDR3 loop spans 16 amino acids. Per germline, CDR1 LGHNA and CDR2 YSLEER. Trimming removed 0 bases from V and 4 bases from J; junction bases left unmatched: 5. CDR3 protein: CASSQETSGTPDTQYF. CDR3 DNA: TGCGCCAGCAGCCAAGAGACTAGCGGAACCCCAGATACGCAGTATTTT.

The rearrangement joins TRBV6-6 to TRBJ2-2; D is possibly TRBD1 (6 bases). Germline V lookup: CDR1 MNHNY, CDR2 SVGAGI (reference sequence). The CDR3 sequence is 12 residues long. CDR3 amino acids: CAGAANTGELFF. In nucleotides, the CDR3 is TGTGCGGGGGCCGCGAACACCGGGGAGCTGTTTTTT.

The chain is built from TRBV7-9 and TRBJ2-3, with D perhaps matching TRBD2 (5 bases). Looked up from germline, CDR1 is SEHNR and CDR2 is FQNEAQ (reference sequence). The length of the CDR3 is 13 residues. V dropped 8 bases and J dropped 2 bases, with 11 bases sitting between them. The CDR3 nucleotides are TGTGCCAGCCGAGTGGGAGACACAGATACGCAGTATTTT. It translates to CASRVGDTDTQYF.

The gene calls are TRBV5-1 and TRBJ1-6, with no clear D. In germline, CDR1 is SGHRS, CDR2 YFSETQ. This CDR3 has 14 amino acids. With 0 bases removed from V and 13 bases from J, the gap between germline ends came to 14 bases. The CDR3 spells CASSLDGERSPLHF. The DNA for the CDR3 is TGCGCCAGCAGCTTGGATGGCGAACGGTCGCCCCTCCACTTT. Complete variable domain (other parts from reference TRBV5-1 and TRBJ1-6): KAGVTQTPRYLIKTRGQQVTLSCSPISGHRSVSWYQQTPGQGLQFLFEYFSETQRNKGNFPGRFSGRQFSNSRSEMNVSTLELGDSALYLCASSLDGERSPLHFGNGTRLTVT.

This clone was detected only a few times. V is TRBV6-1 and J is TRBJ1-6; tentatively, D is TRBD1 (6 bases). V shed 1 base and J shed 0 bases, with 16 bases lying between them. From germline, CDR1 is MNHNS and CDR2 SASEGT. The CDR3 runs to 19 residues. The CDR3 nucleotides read TGTGCCAGCAGTGAAGGACAGGTCGATTACCACTCCTATAATTCACCCCTCCACTTT. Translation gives CASSEGQVDYHSYNSPLHF.

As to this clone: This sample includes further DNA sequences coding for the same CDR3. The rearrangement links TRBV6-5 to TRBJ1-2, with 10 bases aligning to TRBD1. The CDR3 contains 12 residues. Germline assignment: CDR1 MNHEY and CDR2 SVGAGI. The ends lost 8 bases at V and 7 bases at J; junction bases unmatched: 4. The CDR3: CASRQGAGGYTF. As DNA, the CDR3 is TGTGCCAGCCGACAGGGGGCGGGTGGCTACACCTTC.

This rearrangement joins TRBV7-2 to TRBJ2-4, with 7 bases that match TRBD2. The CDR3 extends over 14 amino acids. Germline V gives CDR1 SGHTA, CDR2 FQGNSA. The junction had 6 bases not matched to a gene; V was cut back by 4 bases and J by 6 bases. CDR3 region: CASSWTGGRNIQYF. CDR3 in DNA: TGTGCCAGCAGCTGGACTGGCGGGAGAAACATTCAGTACTTC.

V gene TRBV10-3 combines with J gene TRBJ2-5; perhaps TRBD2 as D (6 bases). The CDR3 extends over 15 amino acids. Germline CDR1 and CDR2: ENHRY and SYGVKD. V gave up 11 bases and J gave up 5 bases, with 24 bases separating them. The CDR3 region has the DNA TGTGCCTCATCAAAGGAGGGAACTTTAGAGGAGACCCAGTACTTC. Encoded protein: CASSKEGTLEETQYF.

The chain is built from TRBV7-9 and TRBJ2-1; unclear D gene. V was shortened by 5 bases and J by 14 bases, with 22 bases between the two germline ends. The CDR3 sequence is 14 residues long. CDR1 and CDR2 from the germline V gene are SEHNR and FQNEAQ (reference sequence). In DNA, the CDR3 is TGTGCCAGCAGCCCACCTTTACTACCGGGTGGGGAGTTCTTC. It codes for CASSPPLLPGGEFF.

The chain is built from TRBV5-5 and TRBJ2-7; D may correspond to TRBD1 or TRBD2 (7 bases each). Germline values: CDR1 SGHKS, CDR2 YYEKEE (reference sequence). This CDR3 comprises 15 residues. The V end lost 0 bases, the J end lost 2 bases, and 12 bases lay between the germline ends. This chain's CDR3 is CASSLESGGAYEQYF. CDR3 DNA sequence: TGTGCCAGCAGCTTGGAGTCAGGGGGGGCCTACGAGCAGTACTTC.

The CDR3 DNA reads as TGTGCCAGCCGCCCGAGGACAGGGGTAGGAAGCAATCAGCCCCAGCATTTT. Protein: CASRPRTGVGSNQPQHF. The chain joins TRBV28 to TRBJ1-5, with TRBD1 matching over 9 bases. Looked up from germline, CDR1 is MDHEN and CDR2 is SYDVKM. The CDR3 totals 17 residues. The J segment lost 1 base and the V segment lost 8 bases, leaving 12 bases of the junction unmatched.

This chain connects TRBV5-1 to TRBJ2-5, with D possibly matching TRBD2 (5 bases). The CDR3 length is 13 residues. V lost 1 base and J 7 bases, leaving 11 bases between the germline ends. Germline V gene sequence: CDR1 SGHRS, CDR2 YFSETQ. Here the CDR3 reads CASSLYAAGTQYF. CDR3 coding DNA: TGCGCCAGCAGCTTGTACGCGGCGGGGACCCAGTACTTC.

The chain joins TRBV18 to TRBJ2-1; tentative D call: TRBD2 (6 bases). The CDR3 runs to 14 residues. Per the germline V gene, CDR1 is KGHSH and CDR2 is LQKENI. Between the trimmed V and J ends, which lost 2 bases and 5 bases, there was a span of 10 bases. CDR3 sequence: CASSPNTGDNEQFF. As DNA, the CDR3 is TGTGCCAGCTCACCAAATACGGGGGACAATGAGCAGTTCTTC. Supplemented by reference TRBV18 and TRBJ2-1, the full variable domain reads NAGVMQNPRHLVRRRGQEARLRCSPMKGHSHVYWYRQLPEEGLKFMVYLQKENIIDESGMPKERFSAEFPKEGPSILRIQQVVRGDSAAYFCASSPNTGDNEQFFGPGTRLTVL.

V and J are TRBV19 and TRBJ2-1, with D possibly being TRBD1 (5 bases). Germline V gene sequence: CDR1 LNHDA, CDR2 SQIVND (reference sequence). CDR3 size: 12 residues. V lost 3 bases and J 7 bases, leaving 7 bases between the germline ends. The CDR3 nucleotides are TGTGCCAGTAGTATGGCAGGGAATGAGCAGTTCTTC. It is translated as CASSMAGNEQFF.

The CDR3 nucleotides are TGTGCCAGCAGTCGGACAGAGGGCTATGGCTACACCTTC. This encodes CASSRTEGYGYTF. The chain employs TRBV2 and TRBJ1-2, with D perhaps matching TRBD1 (6 bases). This CDR3 region has 13 residues. Trimming pared 5 bases from V and 4 bases from J, leaving 11 bases between. Germline CDR1 SNHLY, CDR2 FYNNEI.

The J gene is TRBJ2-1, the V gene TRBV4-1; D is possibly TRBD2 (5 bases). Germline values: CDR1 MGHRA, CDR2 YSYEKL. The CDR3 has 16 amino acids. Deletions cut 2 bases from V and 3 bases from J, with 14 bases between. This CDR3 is CASSQRRGQLYNEQFF. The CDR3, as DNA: TGCGCCAGCAGCCAAAGGAGAGGGCAACTCTACAATGAGCAGTTCTTC.

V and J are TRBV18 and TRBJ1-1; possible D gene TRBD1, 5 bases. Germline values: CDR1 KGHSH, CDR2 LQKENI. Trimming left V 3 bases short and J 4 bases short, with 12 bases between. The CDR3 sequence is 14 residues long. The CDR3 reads CASSPEGRGTEAFF. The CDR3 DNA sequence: TGTGCCAGCTCACCCGAGGGGCGGGGCACTGAAGCTTTCTTT.

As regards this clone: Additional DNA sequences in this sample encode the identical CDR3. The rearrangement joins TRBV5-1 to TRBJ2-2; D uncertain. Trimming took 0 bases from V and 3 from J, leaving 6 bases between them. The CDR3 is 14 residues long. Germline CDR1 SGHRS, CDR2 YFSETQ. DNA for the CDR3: TGCGCCAGCAGCTTGGCTGGGGACACCGGGGAGCTGTTTTTT. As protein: CASSLAGDTGELFF. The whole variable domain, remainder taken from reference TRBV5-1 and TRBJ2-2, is KAGVTQTPRYLIKTRGQQVTLSCSPISGHRSVSWYQQTPGQGLQFLFEYFSETQRNKGNFPGRFSGRQFSNSRSEMNVSTLELGDSALYLCASSLAGDTGELFFGEGSRLTVL.